This TCR beta chain was found in a study of blood T cell repertoires in COVID-19. Under the authors' procedure: For nucleated cells, counts were estimated from reference gene primer amplification. The assay was immunoSEQ multiplex PCR, and TCRdb's table has in-frame clones only and misses some. V, J and clone size are those of that table, while D and trimming were read from the DNA. The table has 50,000 to 65,000 clones, 82% seen once. CDR1 is MNHEY and CDR2 is SVGAGI in the germline V gene. Trimming removed 7 bases at V and 0 bases at J, with 12 bases between. CDR3 length: 15 amino acids. Sequencing was performed on peripheral blood. This chain connects TRBV6-5 to TRBJ2-2, with TRBD1 as a possible D gene (5 bases). The receptor's source is a woman in her sixties or seventies with acute or convalescent COVID-19. CDR3 nucleotide sequence: TGTGCCAGCACCATCGACAGCCCGAACACCGGGGAGCTGTTTTTT. This sequence encodes CASTIDSPNTGELFF.